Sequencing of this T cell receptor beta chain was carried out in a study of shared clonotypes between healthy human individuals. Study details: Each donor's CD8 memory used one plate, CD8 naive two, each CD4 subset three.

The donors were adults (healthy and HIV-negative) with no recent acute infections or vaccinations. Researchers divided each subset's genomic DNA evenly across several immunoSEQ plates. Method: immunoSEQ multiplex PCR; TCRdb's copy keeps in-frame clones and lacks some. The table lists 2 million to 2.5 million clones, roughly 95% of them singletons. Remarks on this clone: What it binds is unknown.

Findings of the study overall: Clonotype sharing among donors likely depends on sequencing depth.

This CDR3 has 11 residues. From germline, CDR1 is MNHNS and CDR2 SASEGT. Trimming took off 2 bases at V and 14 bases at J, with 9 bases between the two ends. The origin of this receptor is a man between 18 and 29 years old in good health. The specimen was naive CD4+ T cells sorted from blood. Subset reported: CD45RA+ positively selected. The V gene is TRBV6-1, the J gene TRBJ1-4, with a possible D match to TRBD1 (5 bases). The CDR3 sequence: CASSEKGPLFF. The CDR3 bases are TGTGCCAGCAGTGAAAAGGGGCCTCTGTTTTTT.